The clone carrying this T cell receptor (beta chain) was seen just once. These data originate in a study of blood T cell repertoires in COVID-19. Study-level information: PBMCs, B-cell-depleted T cells, or T cells were the source of the cDNA or gDNA that made up the material.

V lost 5 bases, J lost 8 bases, and 13 bases stayed unmatched. Per germline, CDR1 SGHVS and CDR2 FNYEAQ. This CDR3 has 17 amino acids. The protocol was immunoSEQ multiplex PCR, while the TCRdb copy is restricted to in-frame clones and leaves out a portion. The table records approximately 150,000 clones, roughly 91% of them present only once. Sequenced material: peripheral blood. The sequence was collected from a man aged 18-30 years with COVID-19, enrolled during active disease. J is TRBJ2-2 and V is TRBV7-6, with 11 bases identical to TRBD1. CDR3 coding DNA: TGTGCCAGCAGCCTCAGAAGTCCCGGACAGGGGGCAGGGGAGCTGTTTTTT. Translation gives CASSLRSPGQGAGELFF.